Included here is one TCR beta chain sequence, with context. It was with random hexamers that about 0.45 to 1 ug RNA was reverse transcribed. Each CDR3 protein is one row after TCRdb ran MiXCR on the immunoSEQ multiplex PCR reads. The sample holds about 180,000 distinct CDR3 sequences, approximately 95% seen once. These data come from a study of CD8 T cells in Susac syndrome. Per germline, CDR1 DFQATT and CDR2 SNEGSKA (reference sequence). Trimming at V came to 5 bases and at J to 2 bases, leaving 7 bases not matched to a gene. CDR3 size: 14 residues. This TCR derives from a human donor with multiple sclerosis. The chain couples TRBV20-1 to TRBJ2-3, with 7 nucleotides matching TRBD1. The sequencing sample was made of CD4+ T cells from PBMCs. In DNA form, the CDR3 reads TGCAGTGCTCAACAGGGGCTCGCCACAGATACGCAGTATTTT. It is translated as CSAQQGLATDTQYF.